A single sample gave rise to the 30 T cell receptor beta chains below, sequenced in a study of vaccination and CD4 T cells after COVID-19. TCRdb recomputed calls from the PCR reads with MiXCR, one row per CDR3 protein. The table lists 25,000 or so distinct CDR3 sequences, approximately 48% of them singletons. Time point indicated: late sampling 161 to 241 days after vaccination in a few convalescent patients. This material consisted of CD4+ T cells from blood, taken about 7 months after SARS-CoV-2 vaccination. These receptors all stem from a human donor who had recovered from COVID-19.

This clonotype was picked up a small number of times. The rearrangement links TRBV20-1 to TRBJ2-3; TRBD2 matches 9 bases. J gave up 1 base and V 3 bases, and 11 bases lay outside the gene matches. This CDR3 contains 17 residues. CDR1 and CDR2 (germline): DFQATT, SNEGSKA (reference sequence). The CDR3 is CSASPLRLAGRTDTQYF. The CDR3 DNA is TGCAGTGCTAGTCCACTCCGGCTAGCGGGACGCACAGATACGCAGTATTTT.

The chain has TRBV20-1 and TRBJ1-1; 10 nucleotides match TRBD1. Germline V gene sequence: CDR1 DFQATT, CDR2 SNEGSKA (reference sequence). The CDR3 runs 17 residues. The ends lost 4 bases at V and 2 bases at J; junction bases unmatched: 13. Here the CDR3 DNA reads TGCAGTGCTAAGAAAGCCCTTGGGACAGGGGATAACACTGAAGCTTTCTTT. Translating gives CSAKKALGTGDNTEAFF.

This clonotype was observed a few times. The chain couples TRBV7-2 to TRBJ2-7, with 8 bases that match TRBD2. J lost 3 bases, V lost 5 bases, and 3 bases had no gene match. CDR1 and CDR2 (germline): SGHTA, FQGNSA. CDR3 length equals 13 residues. CDR3 nucleotide sequence: TGTGCCAGCAGCACGGGACTAGGCTACGAGCAGTACTTC. Translation gives CASSTGLGYEQYF. Together with reference TRBV7-2 and TRBJ2-7, the CDR3 gives the full variable domain: GAGVSQSPSNKVTEKGKDVELRCDPISGHTALYWYRQSLGQGLEFLIYFQGNSAPDKSGLPSDRFSAERTGGSVSTLTIQRTQQEDSAVYLCASSTGLGYEQYFGPGTRLTVT.

This clonotype came up once. The chain couples TRBV5-4 to TRBJ2-5; 9 positions agree with TRBD1. Germline V lookup: CDR1 SGHNT, CDR2 YYREEE (reference sequence). The CDR3 sequence is 16 residues long. V was pared by 4 bases and J by 5 bases, with 12 bases of the junction left unmatched. CDR3 in DNA: TGTGCCAGCAGCACCGGGACAGGGAATTTGGGCGAGACCCAGTACTTC. Translating it yields CASSTGTGNLGETQYF.

Only a few counts were recorded for this clonotype. The chain carries TRBV19 and TRBJ1-5, with D unresolved. The CDR3 covers 12 residues. CDR1 and CDR2 (germline): LNHDA, SQIVND (reference sequence). The ends were cut back, 8 bases at V and 0 bases at J, with 5 bases in the middle. The CDR3 loop reads CASSYSNQPQHF. The CDR3 DNA reads TGTGCCAGTTCCTATAGCAATCAGCCCCAGCATTTT.

The CDR3 DNA sequence: TGTGCCAGCAGCTTAGTTCGGCAGGGGGATCAGCCCCAGCATTTT. Protein product: CASSLVRQGDQPQHF. The gene calls are TRBV7-8 and TRBJ1-5; 7 bases agree with TRBD1. Germline V gene data show CDR1 as SGHVS and CDR2 as FQNEAQ. The CDR3 consists of 15 residues. The V segment lost 1 base and the J segment 5 bases; nucleotides outside the gene matches: 5.

The rearrangement uses TRBV2 and TRBJ2-5, with D possibly being TRBD1 (6 bases). The CDR3 is made up of 13 amino acids. Trimming removed 6 bases at V and 2 bases at J, with 10 bases between. The germline CDR1 and CDR2 sequences are SNHLY and FYNNEI. CDR3 protein: CASSRQEQETQYF. CDR3 DNA sequence: TGTGCCAGCAGCCGACAGGAACAAGAGACCCAGTACTTC.

This clonotype has just one count. This chain links TRBV28 with TRBJ1-6; D is unclear. In germline, CDR1 is MDHEN, CDR2 SYDVKM. Trimming pared 2 bases from V and 9 bases from J, leaving 14 bases between. CDR3 length equals 15 residues. As DNA, the CDR3 is TGTGCCAGCAGTTTAGACCTCGGGGAGGGTTCACCCCTCCACTTT. It encodes CASSLDLGEGSPLHF.

This clonotype has just a few counts. The CDR3 nucleotides read TGCAGTGTAGTGGTTCGGCGGGAGGGGTCTACGCAGTATTTT. Encoded protein: CSVVVRREGSTQYF. The J gene is TRBJ2-3, the V gene TRBV20-1; TRBD2 matches at 9 bases. With V trimmed by 7 bases and J by 8 bases, 13 bases remained unmatched. The germline CDR1 and CDR2 sequences are DFQATT and SNEGSKA (reference sequence). The CDR3 runs to 14 residues.

V usage is TRBV7-8 and J usage is TRBJ2-3, with 8 bases fitting TRBD1. Unmatched junction bases numbered 6, after V lost 6 bases and J lost 4 bases. CDR1 is SGHVS and CDR2 is FQNEAQ in the germline V gene. The CDR3 runs to 14 residues. The DNA of the CDR3 is TGTGCCAGCAGGCAGAGACAGGGGCCAGATACGCAGTATTTT. This codes for CASRQRQGPDTQYF.

This clonotype showed up just a few times. The gene calls are TRBV20-1 and TRBJ2-5; D is unresolved. CDR1 is DFQATT, CDR2 SNEGSKA, per germline (reference sequence). The CDR3 is 12 residues long. Trimming cost V 3 bases and J 4 bases, with 9 bases left between them. For the CDR3, the DNA is TGCAGTGCTAGTAACATGGTAGAGACCCAGTACTTC. Protein sequence: CSASNMVETQYF.

The chain has TRBV19 and TRBJ2-6, with a weak D call TRBD2 (6 bases). CDR3 size: 16 residues. The germline CDR1 and CDR2 sequences are LNHDA and SQIVND (reference sequence). V lost 1 base, J lost 2 bases, and 9 bases lay in between. CDR3 residues: CASSIVGEAGANVLTF. The CDR3 DNA reads TGTGCCAGTAGTATAGTCGGGGAGGCTGGGGCCAACGTCCTGACTTTC.

The chain recombines TRBV25-1 with TRBJ1-1; D ambiguous. The germline V gene encodes CDR1 MGHDK and CDR2 SYGVNS. V shed 3 bases and J shed 2 bases, with 4 bases lying between them. The CDR3 spans 12 residues. Here the CDR3 DNA reads TGTGCCAGCAGTGATCCAAACACTGAAGCTTTCTTT. Its translation is CASSDPNTEAFF.

Note on this clonotype: At one of its ends the junction is not consistent with the germline gene, which may arise from a read error. The rearrangement uses TRBV7-2 and TRBJ2-3, with D possibly TRBD1 on 6 matching bases. The CDR3 extends over 14 amino acids. Germline V gives CDR1 SGHTA, CDR2 FQGNSA. The CDR3, as DNA: TGTGCCGGCAGCTTAGGACAGTACAGGGATACGCAGTATTTT. Translation gives CAGSLGQYRDTQYF.

The gene calls are TRBV7-2 and TRBJ2-7; D ambiguous. The CDR3 has 11 amino acids. The germline V and J ends were trimmed by 2 bases and 2 bases, with 1 base remaining between them. From germline, CDR1 is SGHTA and CDR2 FQGNSA. The CDR3 DNA reads as TGTGCCAGCAGCTTAACCTACGAGCAGTACTTC. Encoded protein: CASSLTYEQYF. Based on the CDR3 plus reference TRBV7-2 and TRBJ2-7, the full variable domain is GAGVSQSPSNKVTEKGKDVELRCDPISGHTALYWYRQSLGQGLEFLIYFQGNSAPDKSGLPSDRFSAERTGGSVSTLTIQRTQQEDSAVYLCASSLTYEQYFGPGTRLTVT.

The rearrangement links TRBV7-8 to TRBJ2-7; TRBD2 agrees at 12 bases. V gave up 5 bases and J gave up 0 bases; unmatched junction bases: 5. In germline, CDR1 is SGHVS, CDR2 FQNEAQ. The CDR3 extends over 16 amino acids. The CDR3 DNA is TGTGCCAGCAGCATTCGACTAGCGGGAGTCTCCTACGAGCAGTACTTC. As protein: CASSIRLAGVSYEQYF.

This clonotype is categorized as medium-sized. J is TRBJ1-5 and V is TRBV20-1; 10 nucleotides line up with TRBD1. V shed 5 bases, J shed 6 bases, and the junction held 7 bases outside the gene matches. Per germline, CDR1 DFQATT and CDR2 SNEGSKA (reference sequence). The CDR3 covers 14 residues. The CDR3, as DNA: TGCAGTGCTGAGGACAGGGGGTTTGGTCAGCCCCAGCATTTT. Amino acids: CSAEDRGFGQPQHF.

This clonotype was found a few times. J is TRBJ2-7 and V is TRBV19; 7 bases fit TRBD1. CDR1 is LNHDA, CDR2 SQIVND, per germline (reference sequence). CDR3 length: 15 residues. Trimming at V came to 5 bases and at J to 1 base, leaving 8 bases not matched to a gene. The CDR3 nucleotides are TGTGCCAGTAGTCTGACAGGGTCCGAATCCTACGAGCAGTACTTC. This encodes CASSLTGSESYEQYF.

This clonotype was detected a few times. V and J are TRBV20-1 and TRBJ2-7; the D gene is possibly TRBD1 (6 bases). V was clipped by 6 bases and J by 4 bases, with 13 bases between them. The length of the CDR3 is 12 residues. Germline values: CDR1 DFQATT, CDR2 SNEGSKA (reference sequence). The CDR3 loop is CSAPGQGYEQYF. The CDR3 DNA is TGCAGTGCCCCGGGGCAGGGGTACGAGCAGTACTTC.

The genes are TRBV4-3 and TRBJ2-1; the D gene is possibly TRBD2 (5 bases). Per germline, CDR1 LGHNA and CDR2 YSLEER. V was shortened by 0 bases and J by 0 bases, with 9 bases between the two germline ends. CDR3 length equals 16 residues. CDR3 bases: TGCGCCAGCAGCCAAGATTATGGGAGCTCCTACAATGAGCAGTTCTTC. Its translation is CASSQDYGSSYNEQFF.

This clonotype was counted only a few times. V is TRBV24-1 and J is TRBJ1-2, with D possibly matching TRBD1 (6 bases). CDR3 length: 15 amino acids. Trimming removed 4 bases from V and 0 bases from J, with 11 bases in between. Germline V gene sequence: CDR1 KGHDR, CDR2 SFDVKD. This CDR3 is CATSESDSSNYGYTF. Here the CDR3 DNA reads TGTGCCACCAGTGAATCGGACAGCTCTAACTATGGCTACACCTTC.

The rearrangement links TRBV6-1 to TRBJ1-1, with a possible D match to TRBD1 (5 bases). The CDR3 runs to 13 residues. The V and J ends lost 8 bases and 1 base respectively, with 11 bases between them. Germline values: CDR1 MNHNS, CDR2 SASEGT. As DNA, the CDR3 is TGTGCCAGCCTTCGGGGCCGGAACACTGAAGCTTTCTTT. It yields the protein CASLRGRNTEAFF.

The chain combines TRBV4-1 with TRBJ2-3; D may be TRBD2 (6 bases). V was pared by 4 bases and J by 0 bases, with 26 bases between. Germline V lookup: CDR1 MGHRA, CDR2 YSYEKL. This CDR3 has 20 amino acids. CDR3 loop: CASSPKYSVRDSPSTDTQYF. Here the CDR3 DNA reads TGCGCCAGCAGCCCCAAGTATTCGGTCCGGGACTCTCCTAGCACAGATACGCAGTATTTT.

The gene calls are TRBV7-9 and TRBJ1-2; no firm D call. The CDR3 loop spans 12 amino acids. The V gene's germline CDR1 is SEHNR and CDR2 FQNEAQ (reference sequence). V gave up 2 bases and J gave up 2 bases, with 3 bases separating them. The CDR3 sequence: CASSLQNYGYTF. The CDR3 DNA is TGTGCCAGCAGCTTACAAAACTATGGCTACACCTTC.

This clonotype was counted a few times. V is TRBV27 and J is TRBJ1-1; possibly TRBD1 for D (5 bases). The CDR3 runs 14 residues. Per germline, CDR1 MNHEY and CDR2 SMNVEV (reference sequence). V lost 5 bases and J lost 6, with 16 bases in between. The CDR3 DNA follows: TGTGCCAGCAGTCTGGGCAGGGCGAATGCTGAAGCTTTCTTT. Translating gives CASSLGRANAEAFF.

The chain links TRBV24-1 to TRBJ2-3, with D unclear. Germline values: CDR1 KGHDR, CDR2 SFDVKD. The CDR3 totals 16 residues. Trimming pared 4 bases from V and 1 base from J, leaving 14 bases between. CDR3 residues: CATSDPLGPGTDTQYF. The CDR3 DNA reads TGTGCCACCAGTGACCCTCTCGGCCCTGGCACAGATACGCAGTATTTT.

The chain employs TRBV24-1 and TRBJ1-5; D is perhaps TRBD1 (6 bases). The ends were cut back, 6 bases at V and 4 bases at J, with 9 bases in the middle. The germline V gene encodes CDR1 KGHDR and CDR2 SFDVKD. This CDR3 contains 13 residues. The CDR3 region has the DNA TGTGCCACCAGTAAAGGGGGGAATCAGCCCCAGCATTTT. Protein product: CATSKGGNQPQHF.

Comment on this clonotype: The junction differs from germline at one of its ends, possibly a read error. The chain has TRBV27 and TRBJ2-7; tentatively, D is TRBD2 (5 bases). The germline CDR1 and CDR2 sequences are MNHEY and SMNVEV (reference sequence). CDR3 length: 14 residues. CDR3 sequence reads: CASSPRGSTYGQYF. As DNA, the CDR3 is TGTGCCAGCAGTCCCCGGGGAAGTACCTACGGGCAGTACTTC.

This clonotype was seen only once. This chain uses TRBV28 with TRBJ2-7; 8 bases align to TRBD1. The germline V gene has CDR1 MDHEN and CDR2 SYDVKM. Trimming at V came to 6 bases and at J to 5 bases, leaving 6 bases not matched to a gene. This CDR3 is built from 13 residues. As DNA, the CDR3 is TGTGCCAGCAGGGGACAGGCAAGCAACGAGCAGTACTTC. Translated: CASRGQASNEQYF.

The chain carries TRBV18 and TRBJ1-5; 8 bases map to TRBD1. Germline V gives CDR1 KGHSH, CDR2 LQKENI. CDR3 length equals 16 residues. The V gene end was trimmed by 3 bases and the J gene end by 7 bases; junction bases not matched to a gene: 11. The CDR3 nucleotides are TGTGCCAGCTCACCTGGCCTGACAGGGGATGGACAGCCCCAGCATTTT. This encodes CASSPGLTGDGQPQHF.